These T cell receptor beta chains were read from a single sample in a study of shared clonotypes between healthy human individuals. The data were produced by immunoSEQ multiplex PCR, yet TCRdb's version contains in-frame clones alone and is incomplete. The repertoire has some 2,500,000 clones, 85% to 95% of them found once; the top ten carry 0.37%. The sequencing input was naive CD4+ T cells from PBMCs. All receptors come from a man between 18 and 35 years old in good health. Some clones in this sample may be carry-over from other donors' samples. Both conserved end residues are part of each CDR3. A D gene is named only where the DNA matches it firmly. For some rows the clone size is stated as once, few or many, or as a class when expanded; others skip it.

v_gene: TRBV9; abundance: -; d_gene: -; j_gene: TRBJ2-3; CDR3nt: TGTGCCAGCAGCTGGGGACCATCTAGCACAGATACGCAGTATTTT; CDR3aa: CASSWGPSSTDTQYF
v_gene: TRBV5-1; abundance: -; d_gene: -; j_gene: TRBJ2-3; CDR3nt: TGCGCCAGCAGCTTGGGGCGGGACACAAGCACAGATACGCAGTATTTT; CDR3aa: CASSLGRDTSTDTQYF
v_gene: TRBV30; abundance: -; d_gene: -; j_gene: TRBJ2-1; CDR3nt: TGTGCCTGGAGTGGCAGTAAGTCCGGAGAGCAGTTCTTC; CDR3aa: CAWSGSKSGEQFF
v_gene: TRBV5-6; abundance: -; d_gene: TRBD2; j_gene: TRBJ2-3; CDR3nt: TGTGCCAGCAGTCGTAGACTAGCGGGGTTCACAGATACGCAGTATTTT; CDR3aa: CASSRRLAGFTDTQYF
v_gene: TRBV7-3; abundance: -; d_gene: -; j_gene: TRBJ1-1; CDR3nt: TGTGCCAGCAGCTTTGGTAGGGGCTACACTGAAGCTTTCTTT; CDR3aa: CASSFGRGYTEAFF
v_gene: TRBV7-3; abundance: -; d_gene: -; j_gene: TRBJ2-5; CDR3nt: TGTGCCAGCAGCTTAGGGCCGGGAAGTGGTGAGACCCAGTACTTC; CDR3aa: CASSLGPGSGETQYF
v_gene: TRBV12-5; abundance: once; d_gene: -; j_gene: TRBJ1-1; CDR3nt: TGTGCTAGTTCGGGGAACGGGCACACTGAAGCTTTCTTT; CDR3aa: CASSGNGHTEAFF
v_gene: TRBV5-5; abundance: -; d_gene: TRBD2; j_gene: TRBJ2-7; CDR3nt: TGTGCCAGCAGCGTGACCGGGACTAGCCGCTACGAGCAGTACTTC; CDR3aa: CASSVTGTSRYEQYF
v_gene: TRBV9; abundance: -; d_gene: -; j_gene: TRBJ2-7; CDR3nt: TGTGCCAGCAGCGTAGAGCCACTAGACTCCTACGAGCAGTACTTC; CDR3aa: CASSVEPLDSYEQYF
v_gene: TRBV7-3; abundance: -; d_gene: TRBD1; j_gene: TRBJ2-3; CDR3nt: TGTGCCAGCAGCTCGCGGACAGGTGGAACAGATACGCAGTATTTT; CDR3aa: CASSSRTGGTDTQYF
v_gene: TRBV5-1; abundance: -; d_gene: -; j_gene: TRBJ1-5; CDR3nt: TGCGCCAGCAGCTTACTCCACCCAAATCAGCCCCAGCATTTT; CDR3aa: CASSLLHPNQPQHF
v_gene: TRBV10-3; abundance: -; d_gene: -; j_gene: TRBJ2-7; CDR3nt: TGTGCCATCAGTGAGTTGGACACCAACTACGAGCAGTACTTC; CDR3aa: CAISELDTNYEQYF
v_gene: TRBV7-8; abundance: -; d_gene: -; j_gene: TRBJ2-7; CDR3nt: TGTGCCAGCAGCTTAGCGCCCAGCTCCTACGAGCAGTACTTC; CDR3aa: CASSLAPSSYEQYF
v_gene: TRBV6-6; abundance: -; d_gene: -; j_gene: TRBJ2-7; CDR3nt: TGTGCCAGCAGTTACCTGGGGGCGGACAGACCCTACGAGCAGTACTTC; CDR3aa: CASSYLGADRPYEQYF
v_gene: TRBV27; abundance: -; d_gene: TRBD2; j_gene: TRBJ2-1; CDR3nt: TGTGCCAGCTCGGGTACTAGCGTATACAATGAGCAGTTCTTC; CDR3aa: CASSGTSVYNEQFF
v_gene: TRBV5-1; abundance: -; d_gene: TRBD2; j_gene: TRBJ2-5; CDR3nt: TGCGCCAGCAGCTTGGGGAGCGGGAGACTGGCAGAGACCCAGTACTTC; CDR3aa: CASSLGSGRLAETQYF
v_gene: TRBV5-1; abundance: -; d_gene: -; j_gene: TRBJ1-5; CDR3nt: TGCGCCAGCAGACAGGATAGCAATCAGCCCCAGCATTTT; CDR3aa: CASRQDSNQPQHF
v_gene: TRBV10-1; abundance: few; d_gene: -; j_gene: TRBJ1-1; CDR3nt: TGCGCCAGCAGTTCGGGGAGGGCTGAAGCTTTCTTT; CDR3aa: CASSSGRAEAFF
v_gene: TRBV7-8; abundance: -; d_gene: TRBD1; j_gene: TRBJ2-1; CDR3nt: TGTGCCAGCAGCTTGAGGGACAGGGGGTCTGAGCAGTTCTTC; CDR3aa: CASSLRDRGSEQFF
v_gene: TRBV7-3; abundance: -; d_gene: -; j_gene: TRBJ1-2; CDR3nt: TGTGCCAGCAGCCGCTCGCGGGGGGCTGGTGGCTACACCTTC; CDR3aa: CASSRSRGAGGYTF
v_gene: TRBV9; abundance: -; d_gene: -; j_gene: TRBJ1-4; CDR3nt: TGTGCCAGCAGCGCGGCGTCAAACACCGCGGGGAATGAAAAACTGTTTTTT; CDR3aa: CASSAASNTAGNEKLFF
v_gene: TRBV11-2; abundance: -; d_gene: TRBD1; j_gene: TRBJ1-1; CDR3nt: TGTGCCAGCAGCTTACCGGGGACAGGGAACACTGAAGCTTTCTTT; CDR3aa: CASSLPGTGNTEAFF
v_gene: TRBV6-1; abundance: few; d_gene: -; j_gene: TRBJ2-7; CDR3nt: TGTGCCAGCAGTGAAGCCGGATCTACGCCCTACGAGCAGTACTTC; CDR3aa: CASSEAGSTPYEQYF
v_gene: TRBV27; abundance: -; d_gene: -; j_gene: TRBJ1-2; CDR3nt: TGTGCCAGCAGTTTAGTCGGGCCACCCGGCGCCTATGGCTACACCTTC; CDR3aa: CASSLVGPPGAYGYTF
v_gene: TRBV7-2; abundance: once; d_gene: TRBD2; j_gene: TRBJ2-3; CDR3nt: TGTGCCAGCAGCTATCCGGCTAGCGGGACCACTAGCACAGATACGCAGTATTTT; CDR3aa: CASSYPASGTTSTDTQYF
v_gene: TRBV2; abundance: -; d_gene: -; j_gene: TRBJ2-2; CDR3nt: TGTGCCAGCAGCGGGGGCGTCACCGGGGAGCTGTTTTTT; CDR3aa: CASSGGVTGELFF
v_gene: TRBV5-1; abundance: -; d_gene: -; j_gene: TRBJ1-4; CDR3nt: TGCGCCAGCAGACCCGACACCACTAATGAAAAACTGTTTTTT; CDR3aa: CASRPDTTNEKLFF
v_gene: TRBV28; abundance: -; d_gene: -; j_gene: TRBJ2-2; CDR3nt: TGTGCCAGCCTGGGACACAACACCGGGGAGCTGTTTTTT; CDR3aa: CASLGHNTGELFF
v_gene: TRBV7-2; abundance: -; d_gene: TRBD2; j_gene: TRBJ2-7; CDR3nt: TGTGCCAGCAGCTTAAGCGGGATCGGTGGCGAGCAGTACTTC; CDR3aa: CASSLSGIGGEQYF
v_gene: TRBV4-3; abundance: -; d_gene: TRBD2; j_gene: TRBJ2-7; CDR3nt: TGCGCCAGCAGCCAAGGGACTAGCGGGAACTACGAGCAGTACTTC; CDR3aa: CASSQGTSGNYEQYF
v_gene: TRBV29-1; abundance: -; d_gene: -; j_gene: TRBJ1-2; CDR3nt: TGCAGCGTGAAGCCGGGCCTGAGCTATGGCTACACCTTC; CDR3aa: CSVKPGLSYGYTF
v_gene: TRBV5-4; abundance: -; d_gene: -; j_gene: TRBJ1-1; CDR3nt: TGTGCCAGCAGCCCCAAGGAGTCAGCCTTTGACACTGAAGCTTTCTTT; CDR3aa: CASSPKESAFDTEAFF
v_gene: TRBV5-1; abundance: -; d_gene: -; j_gene: TRBJ2-7; CDR3nt: TGCGCCAGCAGCCCCGCAACCGGCAGGGACCCTTACGAGCAGTACTTC; CDR3aa: CASSPATGRDPYEQYF
v_gene: TRBV7-9; abundance: -; d_gene: -; j_gene: TRBJ2-1; CDR3nt: TGTGCCAGCAGCTTGTTTGGTCCCTCGTACAATGAGCAGTTCTTC; CDR3aa: CASSLFGPSYNEQFF
v_gene: TRBV11-2; abundance: -; d_gene: -; j_gene: TRBJ2-7; CDR3nt: TGTGCCAGCAGCGACACCGGGACATTATCCTACGAGCAGTACTTC; CDR3aa: CASSDTGTLSYEQYF
v_gene: TRBV9; abundance: -; d_gene: TRBD2; j_gene: TRBJ2-3; CDR3nt: TGTGCCAGCAGCGTAGTGACTAGCGGGAGTTTTGGAGATACGCAGTATTTT; CDR3aa: CASSVVTSGSFGDTQYF
v_gene: TRBV5-8; abundance: -; d_gene: -; j_gene: TRBJ2-3; CDR3nt: TGTGCCAGCATTAGGACCAGGAGCACAGATACGCAGTATTTT; CDR3aa: CASIRTRSTDTQYF
v_gene: TRBV5-4; abundance: -; d_gene: TRBD1; j_gene: TRBJ2-1; CDR3nt: TGTGCCAGCAGCTTGGCCGGACAGGGGCCCTACAATGAGCAGTTCTTC; CDR3aa: CASSLAGQGPYNEQFF
v_gene: TRBV5-1; abundance: -; d_gene: -; j_gene: TRBJ2-5; CDR3nt: TGCGCCAGCAGCTTTGGAGGGCCGGAACAAGAGACCCAGTACTTC; CDR3aa: CASSFGGPEQETQYF
v_gene: TRBV9; abundance: -; d_gene: -; j_gene: TRBJ2-5; CDR3nt: TGTGCCAGCAGCTACGGGAGCGTAGAGACCCAGTACTTC; CDR3aa: CASSYGSVETQYF